Presented here are 22 T cell receptor beta chains from one specimen sequenced in a study of CD8+CD57+ T cells in acquired aplastic anemia. Profiles of TCR beta VDJ and CDR3 were generated from a genomic DNA template. TCRdb fed the reads into MiXCR, producing one record per CDR3 protein. Of hundreds of thousands of distinct CDR3 sequences listed, around 60% are singletons. Material: sorted CD4+, CD8+, or CD8+CD57+ T cells (not recorded which) from PBMCs. The receptors shown here come from a human donor with severe aplastic anemia or a healthy control (not recorded which).

The chain carries TRBV29-1 and TRBJ1-6, with 9 bases fitting TRBD1. The germline CDR1 and CDR2 sequences are SQVTM and ANQGSEA. V shed 8 bases and J 9 bases; nucleotides not matched to a gene: 5. The CDR3 sequence is 12 residues long. As DNA, the CDR3 is TGCAGCCTCGGGACAGGGCCTTCACCCCTCCACTTT. This encodes CSLGTGPSPLHF.

This clonotype has a count of ten or more. The chain is built from TRBV19 and TRBJ1-1, with D perhaps TRBD1 (6 bases). Germline V lookup: CDR1 LNHDA, CDR2 SQIVND (reference sequence). The CDR3 is made up of 14 amino acids. Deletions cut 6 bases from V and 0 bases from J, with 11 bases between. Written as DNA, the CDR3 is TGTGCCAGTAGGGGGGGCAGCTTGAACACTGAAGCTTTCTTT. As protein: CASRGGSLNTEAFF.

The J gene is TRBJ2-3, the V gene TRBV19; no definite D call. The CDR3 consists of 13 residues. Germline V lookup: CDR1 LNHDA, CDR2 SQIVND (reference sequence). Trimming left V 5 bases short and J 11 bases short, with 17 bases between. The DNA of the CDR3 is TGTGCCAGTAGTGCTCAACAGACTCCAAAGCAGTATTTT. It specifies CASSAQQTPKQYF.

V is TRBV25-1 and J is TRBJ2-7, with D tentatively TRBD1 (6 bases). Germline loops: CDR1 MGHDK, CDR2 SYGVNS. The CDR3 runs 13 residues. Trimming shortened V by 6 bases and J by 6 bases, and 15 bases separated the two germline ends. The CDR3 is CASRQGERSEQYF. The DNA of the CDR3 is TGTGCCAGCAGACAGGGAGAAAGGTCCGAGCAGTACTTC.

Ten or more counts support this clonotype. In nucleotides, the CDR3 is TGTGCCAGCAGTTACTCCGGGACACTCCAAGAGACCCAGTACTTC. The encoded protein is CASSYSGTLQETQYF. V and J are TRBV6-5 and TRBJ2-5, with a possible D match to TRBD1 (6 bases). Germline loops: CDR1 MNHEY, CDR2 SVGAGI. V gave up 0 bases and J gave up 1 base, with 9 bases separating them. This CDR3 contains 15 residues.

V is TRBV2 and J is TRBJ1-5; D uncertain. Per germline, CDR1 SNHLY and CDR2 FYNNEI. The CDR3 consists of 14 residues. The ends were cut back, 5 bases at V and 6 bases at J, with 14 bases in the middle. The CDR3 region is CASSYGLAGQPQHF. CDR3 sequence (DNA): TGTGCCAGCAGTTACGGTCTTGCGGGTCAGCCCCAGCATTTT.

This chain uses TRBV24-1 with TRBJ1-5; D gene uncertain. The V end was cut by 6 bases, the J end by 1 base, with 6 bases between. The CDR3 runs 13 residues. Germline lookup yields CDR1 KGHDR and CDR2 SFDVKD. The CDR3 bases are TGTGCCACCAGTTCCGGGAGCAATCAGCCCCAGCATTTT. Protein product: CATSSGSNQPQHF.

The sample holds many counts of this clonotype. The gene calls are TRBV29-1 and TRBJ1-1; D gene ambiguous. Looked up from germline, CDR1 is SQVTM and CDR2 is ANQGSEA. The CDR3 is 14 residues long. The V end lost 3 bases, the J end lost 0 bases, and 11 bases lay between the germline ends. As DNA, the CDR3 is TGCAGCGTTGAGCTGCAAAAAATGAACACTGAAGCTTTCTTT. Its translation is CSVELQKMNTEAFF.

This clonotype was detected only a few times. This chain connects TRBV7-9 to TRBJ2-2, with D maybe TRBD1 (5 bases). The V gene's germline CDR1 is SEHNR and CDR2 FQNEAQ (reference sequence). The V end was cut by 5 bases, the J end by 1 base, with 11 bases between. CDR3 length equals 15 residues. The DNA for the CDR3 is TGTGCCAGCAGCCCTAGGGGCCGGAACACCGGGGAGCTGTTTTTT. Translation gives CASSPRGRNTGELFF.

The chain links TRBV12-3 or TRBV12-4 to TRBJ2-7; 7 positions match TRBD2. The CDR3 runs to 14 residues. V gave up 5 bases and J gave up 5 bases; unmatched junction bases: 9. The CDR3 DNA reads as TGTGCCAGCAGTCTGGCTCGACTAGCCGACGAGCAGTACTTC. It is translated as CASSLARLADEQYF.

In this sample, this clonotype turned up many times. The chain combines TRBV6-5 with TRBJ2-3; 9 nucleotides agree with TRBD2. CDR1 and CDR2 from the germline V gene are MNHEY and SVGAGI. The CDR3 has 15 residues. J lost 5 bases, V lost 6 bases, and 9 bases had no gene match. In DNA form, the CDR3 reads TGTGCCAGCAGCCCGCGGGGGGGCTATAGAGATACGCAGTATTTT. This gives the protein CASSPRGGYRDTQYF.

This clonotype was seen only once. The junction does not match germline at one end; this may be a read error. V gene TRBV7-6 combines with J gene TRBJ1-4, with a tentative D call TRBD1 (5 bases). Per germline, CDR1 SGHVS and CDR2 FNYEAQ. The CDR3 is made up of 14 amino acids. The CDR3 DNA is TGTGCCAGCAGCCCCAGGGCAACTAATAAAAAACTGTTTTTT. Amino acids: CASSPRATNKKLFF.

This clonotype was seen at least ten times. The J gene is TRBJ1-5, the V gene TRBV7-2; D gene ambiguous. The germline gives CDR1 SGHTA, CDR2 FQGNSA. This CDR3 spans 15 amino acids. The V and J ends lost 2 bases and 2 bases respectively, with 10 bases between them. The CDR3 DNA reads TGTGCCAGCAGCTTATGGGCCGGGGGCAATCAGCCCCAGCATTTT. Amino acid sequence: CASSLWAGGNQPQHF.

The sample holds one count of this clonotype. The chain is built from TRBV2 and TRBJ1-5; 7 nucleotides align to TRBD1. CDR1 SNHLY and CDR2 FYNNEI come from the germline V gene. This CDR3 contains 14 residues. J lost 4 bases, V lost 8 bases, and 8 bases had no gene match. CDR3 coding DNA: TGTGCCAGCGACCTGGACAGGAAGAATCAGCCCCAGCATTTT. Protein sequence: CASDLDRKNQPQHF.

V gene TRBV7-8 combines with J gene TRBJ1-1; D is perhaps TRBD1 (6 bases). CDR1 SGHVS and CDR2 FQNEAQ come from the germline V gene. The CDR3 has 17 residues. The V end was cut by 2 bases, the J end by 0 bases, with 16 bases between. CDR3 nucleotides: TGTGCCAGCAGCTTATCACAGGGAGGAACCATGAACACTGAAGCTTTCTTT. Its translation: CASSLSQGGTMNTEAFF.

The genes are TRBV20-1 and TRBJ1-2, with 7 positions matching TRBD1. The germline V gene has CDR1 DFQATT and CDR2 SNEGSKA (reference sequence). The CDR3 is made up of 14 amino acids. V lost 0 bases to trimming and J lost 6 bases; unmatched junction nucleotides: 7. CDR3: CSARDSGQVDGYTF. The CDR3 nucleotides read TGCAGTGCTAGAGATTCCGGACAGGTAGATGGCTACACCTTC.

The rearrangement joins TRBV3-1 to TRBJ1-1, with a tentative D call TRBD1 (6 bases). This CDR3 is built from 15 residues. Per germline, CDR1 LGHDT and CDR2 YNNKEL (reference sequence). V was clipped by 3 bases and J by 0 bases, with 11 bases between them. The CDR3 nucleotides read TGTGCCAGCAGCCAGGGTGGACAGCTGAACACTGAAGCTTTCTTT. Its translation is CASSQGGQLNTEAFF.

About this clonotype itself: The junction does not match germline at one end; this may be a read error. The rearrangement uses TRBV7-9 and TRBJ2-1; D remains ambiguous. CDR3 length: 13 amino acids. Germline lookup yields CDR1 SEHNR and CDR2 FQNEAQ (reference sequence). CDR3 bases: TGTGCCAGCAGCTTAGCGGGTAGAGATGAGCAGTTATTC. Protein: CASSLAGRDEQLF.

This clonotype has only a few counts. The chain links TRBV2 to TRBJ1-6; D is perhaps TRBD1 (5 bases). Looked up from germline, CDR1 is SNHLY and CDR2 is FYNNEI. The CDR3 totals 16 residues. Deletions cut 6 bases from V and 8 bases from J, with 20 bases between. CDR3 sequence reads: CASRQRGTRTYSPLHF. The CDR3 DNA sequence: TGTGCCAGCAGACAACGAGGGACGCGGACCTATTCACCCCTCCACTTT. Full variable domain (rest looked up from reference TRBV2 and TRBJ1-6): EPEVTQTPSHQVTQMGQEVILRCVPISNHLYFYWYRQILGQKVEFLVSFYNNEISEKSEIFDDQFSVERPDGSNFTLKIRSTKLEDSAMYFCASRQRGTRTYSPLHFGNGTRLTVT.

The rearrangement joins TRBV6-1 to TRBJ1-4, with D unclear. This CDR3 region has 16 residues. The V end lost 8 bases, the J end lost 0 bases, and 16 bases lay between the germline ends. Germline-derived CDR1 and CDR2 are MNHNS and SASEGT. This CDR3 reads CASGGPGATTNEKLFF. The CDR3 DNA reads TGTGCCAGCGGTGGACCGGGAGCCACAACTAATGAAAAACTGTTTTTT.

The chain uses TRBV6-1 and TRBJ2-7, with 9 bases lining up with TRBD1. Germline CDR1 MNHNS, CDR2 SASEGT. After removal of 7 bases from V and 4 bases from J, the junction contained 8 bases not matched to a gene. CDR3 length: 14 amino acids. The CDR3 reads CASTPDRGRYEQYF. The CDR3 nucleotides are TGTGCCAGCACCCCGGACAGGGGTCGGTACGAGCAGTACTTC.

This clonotype was observed a few times. The chain combines TRBV3-1 with TRBJ2-5; D may be TRBD1 (5 bases). Trimming pared 5 bases from V and 0 bases from J, leaving 10 bases between. The CDR3 length is 14 residues. Germline CDR1 LGHDT, CDR2 YNNKEL (reference sequence). The CDR3 nucleotides read TGTGCCAGCAGCGTGACAGTTGACCAAGAGACCCAGTACTTC. This translates into CASSVTVDQETQYF.